The entry that follows covers one TCR beta chain sequence. The target of this receptor is not known. Base qualities are not provided; no much larger clone lies one nucleotide away. Each donor gave one peripheral blood draw, averaging approximately 0.11 L, which was collected into heparinised tubes. Naive, central memory, regulatory and stem cell-like memory CD4+ T cells were sorted on a BD FACSAria II using a panel including CD45RO, CCR7, CD25, CD127, CD95 and CD27. Purity was above 95% for every sorted population. Right away, PBMCs were isolated by Lymphoprep density gradient centrifugation and were stained directly, with no culture step. Samples were stained and sorted in pairs, with one healthy donor and one patient per experiment, so that batch effects were minimized. For CDR1 and CDR2, the germline V gene lists SNHLY and FYNNEI. The germline V end is reduced by 6 bases and the J end by 6 bases; junction bases left unmatched: 4. The CDR3 covers 13 residues, taking in both the cysteine and the phenylalanine. Only the CDR3 part of the read is kept: 39 bases, read in frame from the first base.

The entire amount of isolated RNA was reverse transcribed using the High Capacity cDNA Reverse Transcription Kit, so the sequenced TCRB transcripts were expressed ones. Naive, central memory and regulatory T cell samples underwent deep immunoSEQ sequencing, averaging about 3.3 million total reads per sample. Sorted cells were lysed in RLT buffer, and RNA was extracted using DNase-treated RNeasy Micro or Mini kits according to cell number. Each cell subset was processed on its own to prevent cross-contamination, while patient and healthy donor samples were processed together. The immunoSEQ multiplex PCR was used to amplify TCRB sequences from cDNA, yielding 87-bp fragments that span the CDR3 region. Amplicons were sequenced on the Illumina HiSeq platform. Concerning the study's data processing: Synthetic template baselines were used to correct PCR bias computationally, reads within Hamming distance 2 were collapsed together, and singletons that could not be merged were discarded. Reads were aligned to IMGT to assign V, D and J genes, CDR3 length, and insertions or deletions at six rearrangement sites. Clonotype counts were normalized to sorted cell number within each subset before computing true diversity and Gini coefficients with the tcR R package. The overlap coefficient, calculated on TCRB nucleotide sequences, was used to quantify repertoire sharing. The immuneACCESS repertoire file appears here via TCRdb, limited to in-frame rearrangements. These files lack a portion of the clones; in checked studies, under half of the deficit traces to unresolved V genes, and the cause of the others is not known. From that table come the V and J calls and clone size; the DNA was used to work out D and trimming. The table for this sample lists around 25,000 clones; roughly two thirds of them were counted only once. The ten top clones hold 4.2% of the sample.

The data originate from a study of beta chain features in type 1 diabetes (dated by TCRdb to the late 2010s). About the full investigation: Mean age, gender distribution, total cell number and subset yield were not different between patients and healthy donors. Across all samples, about 110 million sorted cells were examined, and cell number per subset correlated strongly with RNA yield. In the study, recently diagnosed type 1 diabetes patients and matched healthy donors were compared on the TCRB repertoires of their sorted circulating CD4+ T cell subsets. Regulatory and stem cell-like memory subsets were obtained from only 8 patients and about 8 healthy donors, while naive and central memory subsets were obtained from all 30 or so donors. General findings and caveats noted by the study authors: Fewer insertions and more nucleotide deletions at VDJ recombination sites were observed in patients with type 1 diabetes, implying thymic rearrangement abnormalities. Because cDNA rather than genomic DNA was sequenced, highly expressing activated cells could have been over-represented, although no difference in activation and CD3 levels was found between groups. Only small numbers of individuals were included in the HLA sub-analyses, which left unresolved whether HLA type had any influence on TCRB rearrangement. Shorter templates might be favored by PCR, yet because patient and control samples were amplified and corrected together, any such skew would affect both groups equally. A moderate but significant shortening of TCRB CDR3 length was observed in type 1 diabetes patients in all four CD4+ subsets. Naive, central memory and regulatory TCRB repertoires appeared more similar among patients than among healthy donors.

Sequencing was carried out using Tregs from blood. What this sample's cell subset or site label stands for: regulatory CD4+ T cells. The V and J genes are TRBV2 and TRBJ2-2; a stretch of 7 junction bases matches TRBD2. The clonotype comes from a man between 18 and 35 years old with type 1 diabetes. The CDR3 region has the sequence CASRRTSPGELFF. The nucleotide sequence is TGTGCCAGCAGGCGGACTAGTCCCGGGGAGCTGTTTTTT.